This TCR beta chain was sequenced during a study of cytotoxic CD8 clonotypes in ibrutinib-treated CLL. The method was immunoSEQ multiplex PCR; TCRdb's version includes in-frame clones alone and lacks a portion of them. The repertoire holds 110,000 to 150,000 clones, with 76% as singletons. Germline CDR1 is MDHEN and CDR2 is SYDVKM. This CDR3 has 14 residues. The ends were cut back, 6 bases at V and 5 bases at J, with 13 bases in the middle. This receptor was taken from a human donor with chronic lymphocytic leukemia. The input for sequencing was PBMCs, taken after 24 months of ibrutinib treatment. The chain couples TRBV28 to TRBJ1-4; weak D call: TRBD1 (6 bases). Written as DNA, the CDR3 is TGTGCCAGCAGGGGGGCGGCGGAAAATGAAAAACTGTTTTTT. It codes for CASRGAAENEKLFF.